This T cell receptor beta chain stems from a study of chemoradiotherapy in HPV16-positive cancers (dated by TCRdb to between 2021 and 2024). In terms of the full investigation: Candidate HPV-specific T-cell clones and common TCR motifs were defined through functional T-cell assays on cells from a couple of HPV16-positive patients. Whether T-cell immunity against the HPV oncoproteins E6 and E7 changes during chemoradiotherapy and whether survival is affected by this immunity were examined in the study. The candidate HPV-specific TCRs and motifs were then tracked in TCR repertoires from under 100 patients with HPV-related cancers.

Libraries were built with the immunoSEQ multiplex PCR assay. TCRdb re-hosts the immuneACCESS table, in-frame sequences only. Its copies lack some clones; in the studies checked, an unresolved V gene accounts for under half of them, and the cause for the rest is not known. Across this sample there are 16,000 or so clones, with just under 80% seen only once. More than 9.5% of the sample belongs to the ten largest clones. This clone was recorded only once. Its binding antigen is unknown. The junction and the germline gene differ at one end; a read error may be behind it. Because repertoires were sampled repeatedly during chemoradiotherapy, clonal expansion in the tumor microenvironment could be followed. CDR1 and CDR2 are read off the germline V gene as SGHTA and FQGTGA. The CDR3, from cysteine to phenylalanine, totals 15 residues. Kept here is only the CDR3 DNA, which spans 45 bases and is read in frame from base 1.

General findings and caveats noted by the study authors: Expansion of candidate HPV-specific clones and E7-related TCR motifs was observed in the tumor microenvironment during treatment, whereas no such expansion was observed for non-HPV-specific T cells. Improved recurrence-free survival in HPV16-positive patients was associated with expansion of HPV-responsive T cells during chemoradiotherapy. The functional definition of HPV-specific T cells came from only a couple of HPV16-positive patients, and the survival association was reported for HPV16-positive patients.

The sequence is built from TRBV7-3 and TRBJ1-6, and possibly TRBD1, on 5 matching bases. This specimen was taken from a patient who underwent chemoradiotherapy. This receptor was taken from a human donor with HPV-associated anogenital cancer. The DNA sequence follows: TGTGCCAACAGCTTAGATGGGGGAGGGTATTCACCCCTCCACTTT. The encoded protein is CANSLDGGGYSPLHF. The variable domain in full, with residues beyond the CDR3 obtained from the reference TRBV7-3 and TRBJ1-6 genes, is GAGVSQTPSNKVTEKGKYVELRCDPISGHTALYWYRQSLGQGPEFLIYFQGTGAADDSGLPNDRFFAVRPEGSVSTLKIQRTERGDSAVYLCANSLDGGGYSPLHFGNGTRLTVT.